Below, one T cell receptor (beta chain) is given with its context. The table came from immunoSEQ multiplex PCR; TCRdb's copy has only in-frame clones and leaves some out. This table has roughly 51,000 clones, 93% appearing once. The sample originates from a study of technical replicates of blood from a handful of donors. CDR3 length: 14 residues. Trimming took off 1 base at V and 5 bases at J, with 11 bases between the two ends. The germline V gene has CDR1 SGHDT and CDR2 YYEEEE. Sequencing was performed on PBMCs. This rearrangement joins TRBV5-6 to TRBJ2-3, with TRBD1 as a possible D gene (6 bases). The sequence came from a human donor in good health. Some clones in this sample may be carry-over from other donors' samples. The CDR3 loop is CASSLTGRRDTQYF. For the CDR3, the DNA is TGTGCCAGCAGCTTGACAGGGCGAAGAGATACGCAGTATTTT.